The 13 T cell receptor beta chains reported below all come from one sample, sequenced in a study of T cell changes during pregnancy in multiple sclerosis. Assay used: immunoSEQ multiplex PCR; TCRdb lists only in-frame clones, some missing. The sample records tens of thousands of clones, 90% being singletons. The sample in question was peripheral blood, obtained in the second trimester of pregnancy. These receptors originate from a female donor in good health, enrolled as a control in a pregnancy study.

The CDR3 spells CASSAPGYNQPQHF. The CDR3 DNA reads TGTGCCAGCAGCGCTCCAGGGTACAATCAGCCCCAGCATTTT. This chain uses TRBV9 with TRBJ1-5, with D possibly being TRBD1 (5 bases). Trimming took off 3 bases at V and 3 bases at J, with 10 bases between the two ends. CDR1 SGDLS and CDR2 YYNGEE come from the germline V gene. This CDR3 region has 14 residues.

The genes are TRBV5-4 and TRBJ1-2, with 9 bases that match TRBD1. V shed 1 base, J shed 10 bases, and the junction held 5 bases outside the gene matches. The germline V gene has CDR1 SGHNT and CDR2 YYREEE (reference sequence). The CDR3 is 13 residues long. CDR3: CASSLWGTGYYTF. Written as DNA, the CDR3 is TGTGCCAGCAGCTTGTGGGGGACAGGGTACTACACCTTC.

The rearrangement joins TRBV9 to TRBJ1-1, with D uncertain. Trimming removed 7 bases at V and 5 bases at J, with 12 bases between. The CDR3 is 12 residues long. The germline CDR1 and CDR2 sequences are SGDLS and YYNGEE. Written as DNA, the CDR3 is TGTGCCAGCGGTAGAGGTGGAACTGAAGCTTTCTTT. Translating it yields CASGRGGTEAFF.

This chain links TRBV29-1 with TRBJ1-2; 9 nucleotides align to TRBD1. Germline CDR1 reads SQVTM; CDR2 reads ANQGSEA. The CDR3 totals 14 residues. V was clipped by 7 bases and J by 2 bases; unmatched bases: 8. The CDR3 region is CSGGDREGNYGYTF. CDR3 in DNA: TGCAGCGGCGGGGACAGGGAAGGAAACTATGGCTACACCTTC.

V and J are TRBV6-4 and TRBJ2-3; 14 bases agree with TRBD2. Germline V gene data show CDR1 as MRHNA and CDR2 as SNTAGT. J gave up 6 bases and V 0 bases, and 2 bases lay outside the gene matches. The CDR3 spans 16 residues. This CDR3 is CASSDSGTSGSDTQYF. The CDR3 DNA follows: TGTGCCAGCAGTGACTCGGGGACTAGCGGGAGTGATACGCAGTATTTT.

The DNA of the CDR3 is TGTGCCAGCAGTCCCGGTTCATTGGTAAACTATGGCTACACCTTC. This gives the protein CASSPGSLVNYGYTF. The genes are TRBV28 and TRBJ1-2; D is unresolved. V shed 5 bases and J shed 2 bases, with 15 bases lying between them. This CDR3 region has 15 residues. Germline CDR1 reads MDHEN; CDR2 reads SYDVKM.

The J gene is TRBJ1-2, the V gene TRBV20-1; D gene unclear. CDR1 and CDR2 from the germline V gene are DFQATT and SNEGSKA (reference sequence). The CDR3 runs 11 residues. Trimming pared 3 bases from V and 3 bases from J, leaving 5 bases between. CDR3 DNA: TGCAGTGCTAGTAATGACTATGGCTACACCTTC. It is translated as CSASNDYGYTF.

This sequence joins TRBV10-3 and TRBJ2-7, with 8 positions matching TRBD1. The CDR3 has 14 residues. Per the germline V gene, CDR1 is ENHRY and CDR2 is SYGVKD. J gave up 5 bases and V 6 bases, and 9 bases lay outside the gene matches. The CDR3 DNA sequence: TGTGCCATCAGCGTTTCGGACAGGGTTGACGAGCAGTACTTC. Its translation: CAISVSDRVDEQYF.

Here the CDR3 DNA reads TGTGCCAGCTCACCACCGGCGACAGGGTTCCACGAGCAGTACTTC. Translating gives CASSPPATGFHEQYF. The chain combines TRBV18 with TRBJ2-7, with 7 bases fitting TRBD1. The CDR3 spans 15 residues. Looked up from germline, CDR1 is KGHSH and CDR2 is LQKENI. V gave up 0 bases and J gave up 5 bases; unmatched junction bases: 7.

The V call is TRBV4-2, the J call TRBJ2-5; D remains unclear. Germline V gene data show CDR1 as LGHNA and CDR2 as YNFKEQ. V dropped 0 bases and J dropped 1 base, with 12 bases sitting between them. The CDR3 sequence is 16 residues long. CDR3 sequence: CASSQDRFRVQETQYF. CDR3 bases: TGTGCCAGCAGCCAAGATCGGTTTCGGGTCCAAGAGACCCAGTACTTC.

This clone was seen a single time. This chain links TRBV5-6 with TRBJ1-1; no clear D. Looked up from germline, CDR1 is SGHDT and CDR2 is YYEEEE. The germline V and J ends were trimmed by 5 bases and 8 bases, with 13 bases remaining between them. The CDR3 runs 12 residues. The CDR3 sequence: CASRLGGSEAFF. The CDR3 DNA sequence: TGTGCCAGCAGACTTGGAGGGTCCGAAGCTTTCTTT.

This chain connects TRBV30 to TRBJ2-3, with D possibly being TRBD2 (5 bases). The V end was cut by 3 bases, the J end by 0 bases, with 13 bases between. Germline lookup yields CDR1 GTSNPN and CDR2 SVGIG (reference sequence). The CDR3 runs to 15 residues. In nucleotides, the CDR3 is TGTGCCTGGAGCGAGGACGGGATAAGCACAGATACGCAGTATTTT. Translating gives CAWSEDGISTDTQYF.

This chain links TRBV19 with TRBJ1-1; D is unresolved. The CDR3 length is 14 residues. Germline V gene sequence: CDR1 LNHDA, CDR2 SQIVND (reference sequence). V lost 5 bases, J lost 2 bases, and 12 bases lay in between. The chain's CDR3 is CASSWAGRNTEAFF. The CDR3 bases are TGTGCCAGTAGTTGGGCAGGCAGAAACACTGAAGCTTTCTTT.